This T cell receptor beta chain originates from a study of T cell responses to AZD1222 COVID-19 vaccine. Turning to the study itself: The analysis combined second doses at about 4 or about 12 weeks. Study-wide findings and caveats: Spike-specific TCR repertoires showed rising breadth and depth after two AZD1222 doses.

The length of the CDR3 is 15 residues. V dropped 4 bases and J dropped 5 bases, with 15 bases sitting between them. The germline CDR1 and CDR2 sequences are LGHNA and YNFKEQ. Here immunoSEQ multiplex PCR was the method, and the copy in TCRdb shows in-frame clones only, minus some. The top ten hold 16% of the sample, which has some 84,000 clones, roughly 88% seen once. This clone was picked up one time. No antigen is known for it. The clonotype comes from an adult in good health. The specimen comprised peripheral blood, sampled on day 0 of AZD1222 vaccination. This chain connects TRBV4-2 to TRBJ2-4; D remains ambiguous. CDR3 amino acids: CASSPVAESQNIQYF. In DNA form, the CDR3 reads TGTGCCAGCAGCCCAGTGGCTGAGAGCCAAAACATTCAGTACTTC.